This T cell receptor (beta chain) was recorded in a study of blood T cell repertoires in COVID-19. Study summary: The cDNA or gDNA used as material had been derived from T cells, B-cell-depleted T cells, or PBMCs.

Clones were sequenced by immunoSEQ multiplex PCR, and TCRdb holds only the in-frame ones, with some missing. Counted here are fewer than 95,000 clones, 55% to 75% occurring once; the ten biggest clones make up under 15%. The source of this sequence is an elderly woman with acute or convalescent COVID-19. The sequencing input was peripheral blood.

The CDR3 loop reads CASSQDGAITDTQYF. CDR3 DNA: TGTGCCAGCAGCCAAGATGGGGCTATCACAGATACGCAGTATTTT. The chain has TRBV14 and TRBJ2-3; a possible D gene is TRBD1 (5 bases). Trimming took 0 bases from V and 2 from J, leaving 9 bases between them. Germline V lookup: CDR1 SGHDN, CDR2 FVKESK. The CDR3 loop spans 15 amino acids.